One and the same sample provided the 5 T cell receptor beta chains below, sequenced in a study of T cells in Graves' hyperthyroidism and ophthalmopathy. Template material for amplifying TCR beta CDR3 regions consisted of RNA transcripts. TCR CDR3 regions were first amplified by RT-PCR with HTBI primers. TCRdb recomputed calls from the multiplex PCR reads with MiXCR, one row per CDR3 protein. Of around 690,000 distinct CDR3 sequences in the sample, roughly 17% were seen once. Sample: blood. These receptors all stem from a man aged 50 or older with Graves' hyperthyroidism.

This clonotype was counted ten times or more. The chain is built from TRBV10-3 and TRBJ2-2; D ambiguous. The CDR3 runs to 16 residues. V was clipped by 1 base and J by 5 bases, with 14 bases between them. Germline CDR1 and CDR2: ENHRY and SYGVKD. The CDR3 is CAISELRSSLTGELFF. For the CDR3, the DNA is TGTGCCATCAGTGAGTTACGGTCCTCCTTAACCGGGGAGCTGTTTTTT.

This clonotype was seen a few times. This rearrangement joins TRBV20-1 to TRBJ2-3; the match to TRBD1 covers 7 bases. Germline CDR1 is DFQATT and CDR2 is SNEGSKA (reference sequence). With V trimmed by 5 bases and J by 1 base, 6 bases remained unmatched. This CDR3 comprises 14 residues. CDR3 amino acids: CSALRQGGTDTQYF. CDR3 DNA sequence: TGCAGTGCTCTACGACAGGGAGGCACAGATACGCAGTATTTT.

This clonotype was seen repeatedly, ten times or more. The J gene is TRBJ2-1, the V gene TRBV28; 10 positions match TRBD2. The CDR3 has 17 residues. Germline V gives CDR1 MDHEN, CDR2 SYDVKM. V dropped 4 bases and J dropped 7; count of bases not matched to a gene: 13. The CDR3 loop reads CASSSPSQAGGHNEQFF. In nucleotides, the CDR3 is TGTGCCAGCAGTTCCCCGAGTCAAGCGGGAGGGCATAATGAGCAGTTCTTC.

This clonotype was recorded many times. The J gene is TRBJ2-2, the V gene TRBV9, with D possibly TRBD1 on 6 matching bases. CDR1 is SGDLS and CDR2 is YYNGEE in the germline V gene. V lost 3 bases, J lost 2 bases, and 8 bases lay in between. The CDR3 consists of 14 residues. In DNA form, the CDR3 reads TGTGCCAGCAGCGCAGGGGTAAACACCGGGGAGCTGTTTTTT. Translated: CASSAGVNTGELFF.

This clonotype was seen repeatedly, ten times or more. J is TRBJ2-1 and V is TRBV5-1; weak D call: TRBD1 (6 bases). CDR3 size: 14 residues. Trimming removed 4 bases at V and 7 bases at J, with 15 bases between. The V gene's germline CDR1 is SGHRS and CDR2 YFSETQ. The CDR3 loop reads CASSTGQTGNEQFF. The CDR3 nucleotides read TGCGCCAGCAGCACTGGACAGACCGGTAATGAGCAGTTCTTC.